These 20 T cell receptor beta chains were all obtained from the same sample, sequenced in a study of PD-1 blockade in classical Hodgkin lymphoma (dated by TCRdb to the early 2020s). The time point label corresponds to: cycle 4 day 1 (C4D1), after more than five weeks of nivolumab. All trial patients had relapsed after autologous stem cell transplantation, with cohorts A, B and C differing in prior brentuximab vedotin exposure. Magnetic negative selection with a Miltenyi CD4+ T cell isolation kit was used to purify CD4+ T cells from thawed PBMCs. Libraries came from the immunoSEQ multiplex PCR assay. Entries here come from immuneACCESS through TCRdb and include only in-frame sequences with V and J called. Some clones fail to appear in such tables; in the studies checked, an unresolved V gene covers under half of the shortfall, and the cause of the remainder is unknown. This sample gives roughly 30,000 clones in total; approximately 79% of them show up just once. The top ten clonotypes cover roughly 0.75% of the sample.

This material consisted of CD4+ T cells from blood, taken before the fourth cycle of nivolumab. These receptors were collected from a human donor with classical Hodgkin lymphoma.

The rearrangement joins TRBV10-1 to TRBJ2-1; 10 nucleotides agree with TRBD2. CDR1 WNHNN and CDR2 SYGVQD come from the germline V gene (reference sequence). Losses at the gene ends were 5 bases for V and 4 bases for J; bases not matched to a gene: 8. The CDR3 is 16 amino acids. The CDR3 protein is CASSQAGGPSYNEQFF. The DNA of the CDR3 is TGCGCCAGCAGTCAAGCGGGGGGGCCTTCTTACAATGAGCAGTTCTTC.

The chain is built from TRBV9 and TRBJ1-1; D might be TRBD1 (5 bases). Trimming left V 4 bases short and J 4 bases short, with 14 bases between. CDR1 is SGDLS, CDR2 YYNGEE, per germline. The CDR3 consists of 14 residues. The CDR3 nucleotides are TGTGCCAGCAGCTCCCAGGGCGGAAGCACTGAAGCTTTCTTT. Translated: CASSSQGGSTEAFF.

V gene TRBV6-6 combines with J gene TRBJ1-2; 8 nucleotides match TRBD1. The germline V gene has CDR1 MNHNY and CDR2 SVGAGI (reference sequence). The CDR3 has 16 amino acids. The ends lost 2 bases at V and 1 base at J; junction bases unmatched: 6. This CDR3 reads CASSYGTGLGNYGYTF. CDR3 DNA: TGTGCCAGCAGTTACGGGACAGGTCTCGGTAACTATGGCTACACCTTC.

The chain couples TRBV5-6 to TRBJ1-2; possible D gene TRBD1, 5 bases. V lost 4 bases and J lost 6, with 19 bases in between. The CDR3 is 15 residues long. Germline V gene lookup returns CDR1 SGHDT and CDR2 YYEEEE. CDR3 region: CASSPLAGGSDGYTF. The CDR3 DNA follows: TGTGCCAGCAGCCCCCTAGCGGGGGGATCGGATGGCTACACCTTC.

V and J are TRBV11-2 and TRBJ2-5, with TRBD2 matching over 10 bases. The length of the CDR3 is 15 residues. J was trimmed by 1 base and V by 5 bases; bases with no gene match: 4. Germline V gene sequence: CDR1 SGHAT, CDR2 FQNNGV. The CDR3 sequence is CASSRASGGQETQYF. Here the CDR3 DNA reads TGTGCCAGCAGCCGGGCTAGCGGGGGCCAAGAGACCCAGTACTTC.

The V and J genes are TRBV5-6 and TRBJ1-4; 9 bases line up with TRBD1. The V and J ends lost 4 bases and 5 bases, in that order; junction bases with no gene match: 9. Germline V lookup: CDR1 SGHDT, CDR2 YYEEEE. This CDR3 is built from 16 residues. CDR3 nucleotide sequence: TGTGCCAGCAGCCCCTTCCGGGACAGGGCCAATGAAAAACTGTTTTTT. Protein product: CASSPFRDRANEKLFF. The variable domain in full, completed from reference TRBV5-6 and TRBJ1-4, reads DAGVTQSPTHLIKTRGQQVTLRCSPKSGHDTVSWYQQALGQGPQFIFQYYEEEERQRGNFPDRFSGHQFPNYSSELNVNALLLGDSALYLCASSPFRDRANEKLFFGSGTQLSVL.

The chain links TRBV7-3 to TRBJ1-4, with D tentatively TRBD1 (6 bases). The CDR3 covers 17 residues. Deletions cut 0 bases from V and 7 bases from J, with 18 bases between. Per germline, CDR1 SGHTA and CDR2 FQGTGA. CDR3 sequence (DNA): TGTGCCAGCAGCTTAACGCTCCCCCCGGGAGGGGGTGAAAAACTGTTTTTT. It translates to CASSLTLPPGGGEKLFF.

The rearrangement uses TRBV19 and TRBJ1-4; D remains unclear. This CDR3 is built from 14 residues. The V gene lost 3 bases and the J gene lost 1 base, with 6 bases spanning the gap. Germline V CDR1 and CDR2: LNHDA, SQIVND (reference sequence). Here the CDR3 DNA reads TGTGCCAGTAGTATGGCGGGAACTAATGAAAAACTGTTTTTT. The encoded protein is CASSMAGTNEKLFF.

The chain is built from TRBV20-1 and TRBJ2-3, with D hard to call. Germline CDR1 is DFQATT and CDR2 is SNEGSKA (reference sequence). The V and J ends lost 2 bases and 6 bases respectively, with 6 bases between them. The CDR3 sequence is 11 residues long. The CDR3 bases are TGCAGTGCTAGAAAAATCGATACGCAGTATTTT. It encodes CSARKIDTQYF.

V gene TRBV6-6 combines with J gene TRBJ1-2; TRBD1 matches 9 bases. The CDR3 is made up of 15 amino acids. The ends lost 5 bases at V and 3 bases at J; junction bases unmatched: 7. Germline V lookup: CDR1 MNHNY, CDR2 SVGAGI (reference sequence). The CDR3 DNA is TGTGCCAGCAGTCCGAGGACAGGGGCCCACTATGGCTACACCTTC. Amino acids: CASSPRTGAHYGYTF.

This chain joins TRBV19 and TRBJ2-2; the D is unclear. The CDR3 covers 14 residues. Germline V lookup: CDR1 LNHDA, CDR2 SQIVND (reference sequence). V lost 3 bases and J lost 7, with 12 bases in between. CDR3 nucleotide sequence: TGTGCCAGTAGTATGGGAAGGGAAAACGGGGAGCTGTTTTTT. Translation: CASSMGRENGELFF.

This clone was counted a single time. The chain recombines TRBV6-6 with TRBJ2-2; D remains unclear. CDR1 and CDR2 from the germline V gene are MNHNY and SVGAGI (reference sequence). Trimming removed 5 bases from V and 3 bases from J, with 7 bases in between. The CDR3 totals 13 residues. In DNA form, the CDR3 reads TGTGCCAGCAGTACGGGCTACACCGGGGAGCTGTTTTTT. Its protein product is CASSTGYTGELFF.

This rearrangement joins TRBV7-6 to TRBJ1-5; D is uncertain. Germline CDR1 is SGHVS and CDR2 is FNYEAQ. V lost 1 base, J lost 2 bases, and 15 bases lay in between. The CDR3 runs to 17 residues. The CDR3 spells CASSLGLLGGRNQPQHF. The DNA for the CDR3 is TGTGCCAGCAGCTTAGGATTGTTGGGCGGCCGCAATCAGCCCCAGCATTTT.

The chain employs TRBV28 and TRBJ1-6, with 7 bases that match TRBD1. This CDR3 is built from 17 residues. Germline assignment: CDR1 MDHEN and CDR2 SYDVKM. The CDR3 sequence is CATKPARGTADNSPLHF. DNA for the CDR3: TGTGCGACCAAACCAGCCCGCGGGACAGCGGATAATTCACCCCTCCACTTT.

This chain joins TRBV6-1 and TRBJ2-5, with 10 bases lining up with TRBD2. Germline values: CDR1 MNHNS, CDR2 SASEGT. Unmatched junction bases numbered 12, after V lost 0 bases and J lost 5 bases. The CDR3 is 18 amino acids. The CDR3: CASSEALRAGGQGETQYF. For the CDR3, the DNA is TGTGCCAGCAGTGAAGCGCTTCGAGCGGGGGGGCAAGGGGAGACCCAGTACTTC.

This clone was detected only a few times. CDR3 nucleotide sequence: TGTGCCATCAGCCCGGGACAGGGGGAAGAGACCCAGTACTTC. It is translated as CAISPGQGEETQYF. The V and J genes are TRBV10-3 and TRBJ2-5, with 11 positions matching TRBD1. Germline assignment: CDR1 ENHRY and CDR2 SYGVKD. CDR3 length: 14 residues. V lost 6 bases, J lost 3 bases, and 3 bases stayed unmatched.

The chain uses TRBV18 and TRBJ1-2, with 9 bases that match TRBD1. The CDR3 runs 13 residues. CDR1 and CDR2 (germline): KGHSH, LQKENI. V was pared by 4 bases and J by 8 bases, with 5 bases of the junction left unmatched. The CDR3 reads CASSLGTGNGYTF. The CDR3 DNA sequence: TGTGCCAGCTCACTAGGGACAGGGAACGGCTACACCTTC.

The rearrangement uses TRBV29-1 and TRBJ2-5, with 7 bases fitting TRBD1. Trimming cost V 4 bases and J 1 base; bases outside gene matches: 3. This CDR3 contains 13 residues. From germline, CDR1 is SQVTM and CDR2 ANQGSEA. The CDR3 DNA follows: TGCAGCGTTGCTGGGACAGCCCAAGAGACCCAGTACTTC. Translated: CSVAGTAQETQYF.

The CDR3 DNA reads TGTGCCTGGAGTGTACGCGGGCGCGAGCAGTACTTC. As protein: CAWSVRGREQYF. The chain has TRBV30 and TRBJ2-7, with a possible D match to TRBD2 (5 bases). The germline gives CDR1 GTSNPN, CDR2 SVGIG (reference sequence). CDR3 length equals 12 residues. Trimming took off 0 bases at V and 6 bases at J, with 9 bases between the two ends. The full variable domain, completed using reference TRBV30 and TRBJ2-7, is SQTIHQWPATLVQPVGSPLSLECTVEGTSNPNLYWYRQAAGRGLQLLFYSVGIGQISSEVPQNLSASRPQDRQFILSSKKLLLSDSGFYLCAWSVRGREQYFGPGTRLTVT.

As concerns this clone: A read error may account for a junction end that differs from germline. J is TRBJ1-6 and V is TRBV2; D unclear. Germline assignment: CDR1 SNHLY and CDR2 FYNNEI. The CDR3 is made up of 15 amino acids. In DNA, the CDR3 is TGTGCCAGCCGCCTTGGGAGCTCCTATAATTCATCCCTCCACTTT. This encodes CASRLGSSYNSSLHF.